This T cell receptor (beta chain) stems from a study of identical twins. The study, taken as a whole, reports: Weaker excess sharing between twins was seen in beta out-of-frame sequences. Reduced insertions were recorded for abundant cord blood beta clonotypes, with no such pattern in memory repertoires.

Ten or more counts support this clonotype. Its matching antigen is unknown. Template switching created a universal primer site, and the cDNA included unique molecular identifiers. TCRdb independently ran MiXCR on the 5' RACE reads; one entry per CDR3 protein. Of roughly 220,000 distinct CDR3 sequences listed, approximately 7.1% are singletons. Germline CDR1 reads LGHNA; CDR2 reads YSLEER. This CDR3 spans 15 amino acids. V was clipped by 1 base and J by 0 bases; unmatched bases: 0. This sample also belongs to another study, concerning T cells expressing NK-cell markers. That work contributes: Repertoires of TCR beta were obtained from T cells sorted as CD3+CD56+NKG2C+, CD3+CD56+NKG2C- and CD3+CD56-NKG2C+.

This chain joins TRBV4-3 and TRBJ1-3, with 7 nucleotides matching TRBD1. Sequencing was performed on CD8+ T cells sorted from blood. The sequence derives from a woman aged 18-29 years in good health. The CDR3 sequence: CASSQGQGSGNTIYF. The CDR3 nucleotides are TGCGCCAGCAGCCAAGGACAGGGCTCTGGAAACACCATATATTTT.